The 28 T cell receptor beta chains listed next were all sequenced from one sample in a study of PD-L1 blockade in urothelial cancer. The time point here: peripheral blood 6 weeks after treatment start. TCRdb's copy holds only in-frame clones and misses some; the assay was immunoSEQ multiplex PCR. The sample records some 41,000 clones, 83% being singletons. Sample: PBMCs, taken around atezolizumab (anti-PD-L1) treatment. The receptors originated from a man aged 55 to 70 with urothelial cancer.

The chain recombines TRBV27 with TRBJ1-5; D not resolved. The germline V and J ends were trimmed by 2 bases and 1 base, with 3 bases remaining between them. Germline CDR1 is MNHEY and CDR2 is SMNVEV (reference sequence). This CDR3 has 13 residues. The CDR3 DNA reads as TGTGCCAGCAGTTTAGGCAGCAATCAGCCCCAGCATTTT. The encoded protein is CASSLGSNQPQHF.

The sample holds a few counts of this clone. The CDR3 spells CASSRGTSGGAGEQFF. CDR3 DNA sequence: TGTGCCAGCAGTCGAGGGACTAGCGGGGGGGCAGGCGAGCAGTTCTTC. V and J are TRBV28 and TRBJ2-1; 16 bases fit TRBD2. The germline gives CDR1 MDHEN, CDR2 SYDVKM. The CDR3 loop spans 16 amino acids. The V gene end was trimmed by 5 bases and the J gene end by 10 bases; junction bases not matched to a gene: 8.

This rearrangement joins TRBV5-5 to TRBJ2-7, with D tentatively TRBD2 (6 bases). Germline CDR1 is SGHKS and CDR2 is YYEKEE (reference sequence). CDR3 length equals 15 residues. V lost 1 base and J lost 0, with 11 bases in between. CDR3 nucleotides: TGTGCCAGCAGCTTGTTCAGAGCGGGCTCCTACGAGCAGTACTTC. Protein sequence: CASSLFRAGSYEQYF.

The count of this clone is one. The rearrangement links TRBV6-1 to TRBJ2-7, with 8 bases identical to TRBD2. The germline gives CDR1 MNHNS, CDR2 SASEGT. Germline trimming cut 4 bases from V and 7 bases from J; bases unmatched to any gene: 12. CDR3 length: 15 residues. CDR3 sequence: CASSVEAGEPVEQYF. The CDR3 nucleotides are TGTGCCAGCAGTGTGGAAGCGGGGGAACCCGTGGAGCAGTACTTC.

This clone appeared once. The V call is TRBV19, the J call TRBJ2-4; D might be TRBD2 (6 bases). The CDR3 covers 17 residues. Trimming took 5 bases from V and 0 from J, leaving 17 bases between them. The germline gives CDR1 LNHDA, CDR2 SQIVND (reference sequence). The CDR3 loop reads CASSPWGEVLAKNIQYF. CDR3 nucleotides: TGTGCCAGTAGTCCATGGGGGGAGGTTTTAGCCAAAAACATTCAGTACTTC.

The chain uses TRBV6-1 and TRBJ1-3, with D possibly being TRBD1 (6 bases). Germline CDR1 MNHNS, CDR2 SASEGT. The V end was cut by 3 bases, the J end by 1 base, with 10 bases between. This CDR3 is built from 15 residues. The CDR3 nucleotides read TGTGCCAGCAGTGACCAGGGGCCGTCTGGAAACACCATATATTTT. It is translated as CASSDQGPSGNTIYF.

The chain links TRBV10-3 to TRBJ2-2; 7 nucleotides line up with TRBD1. J lost 2 bases, V lost 3 bases, and 15 bases had no gene match. Germline-derived CDR1 and CDR2 are ENHRY and SYGVKD. The length of the CDR3 is 19 residues. CDR3 nucleotide sequence: TGTGCCATCAGTGACGCCGACAGGGCCAACGAAAGAAACACCGGGGAGCTGTTTTTT. Its translation is CAISDADRANERNTGELFF.

CDR3 residues: CASSPLRTLSGKNTEAFF. The CDR3 DNA reads as TGTGCCAGCAGCCCCCTCCGTACCCTCTCCGGGAAGAACACTGAAGCTTTCTTT. The chain employs TRBV5-6 and TRBJ1-1; D gene uncertain. This CDR3 is 18 amino acids long. V dropped 4 bases and J dropped 1 base, with 23 bases sitting between them. Germline CDR1 SGHDT, CDR2 YYEEEE.

The chain is built from TRBV10-3 and TRBJ1-5; D call uncertain. Germline CDR1 ENHRY, CDR2 SYGVKD. The CDR3 runs 13 residues. Trimming shortened V by 5 bases and J by 0 bases, and 5 bases separated the two germline ends. CDR3 in amino acids: CAISQNSNQPQHF. Written as DNA, the CDR3 is TGTGCCATCAGTCAAAATAGCAATCAGCCCCAGCATTTT.

The chain employs TRBV7-9 and TRBJ2-2; D may be TRBD1 (5 bases). Germline lookup yields CDR1 SEHNR and CDR2 FQNEAQ (reference sequence). The CDR3 loop spans 14 amino acids. V was trimmed by 5 bases and J by 6 bases, leaving 13 bases between them. CDR3 residues: CASSHLQGSGELFF. The CDR3, as DNA: TGTGCCAGCAGCCACCTTCAGGGATCCGGGGAGCTGTTTTTT.

The V and J genes are TRBV5-4 and TRBJ2-2; possible D gene TRBD1, 6 bases. V was clipped by 3 bases and J by 0 bases, with 12 bases between them. Germline V gene lookup returns CDR1 SGHNT and CDR2 YYREEE (reference sequence). This CDR3 region has 16 residues. Here the CDR3 reads CASSSVQGSNTGELFF. CDR3 nucleotides: TGTGCCAGCAGCTCAGTACAGGGATCGAACACCGGGGAGCTGTTTTTT.

This chain connects TRBV28 to TRBJ1-5; 10 bases are a match to TRBD1. The V and J ends lost 6 bases and 7 bases, in that order; junction bases with no gene match: 3. In germline, CDR1 is MDHEN, CDR2 SYDVKM. CDR3 length: 13 amino acids. The CDR3: CASRTGGVQPQHF. The CDR3 DNA is TGTGCCAGCAGGACAGGGGGCGTGCAGCCCCAGCATTTT.

J is TRBJ1-3 and V is TRBV28, with D maybe TRBD1 (6 bases). Germline V gene sequence: CDR1 MDHEN, CDR2 SYDVKM. This CDR3 comprises 16 residues. The germline V and J ends were trimmed by 5 bases and 0 bases, with 14 bases remaining between them. CDR3 loop: CASSPQGGSSGNTIYF. The CDR3 DNA follows: TGTGCCAGCAGTCCACAGGGAGGGAGCTCTGGAAACACCATATATTTT.

The rearrangement uses TRBV9 and TRBJ2-7, with TRBD2 matching 9 bases. The CDR3 sequence is 14 residues long. Germline values: CDR1 SGDLS, CDR2 YYNGEE. J gave up 2 bases and V 0 bases, and 0 bases lay outside the gene matches. In nucleotides, the CDR3 is TGTGCCAGCAGCGTAGGCGGGGGGGCCTACGAGCAGTACTTC. Residues: CASSVGGGAYEQYF.

This chain links TRBV30 with TRBJ1-1, with TRBD1 as a possible D gene (6 bases). V was clipped by 1 base and J by 4 bases, with 10 bases between them. The CDR3 sequence is 13 residues long. From germline, CDR1 is GTSNPN and CDR2 SVGIG (reference sequence). The CDR3 nucleotides are TGTGCCTGGAGTGAAGGGGGGGTCACTGAAGCTTTCTTT. Protein product: CAWSEGGVTEAFF.

This clone was counted a single time. The chain combines TRBV5-1 with TRBJ2-5, with D possibly TRBD2 on 5 matching bases. Germline V gene lookup returns CDR1 SGHRS and CDR2 YFSETQ. V shed 4 bases and J shed 5 bases, with 12 bases lying between them. CDR3 length: 13 amino acids. The chain's CDR3 is CASSRREAETQYF. The CDR3 DNA reads as TGCGCCAGCAGCCGCCGGGAAGCGGAGACCCAGTACTTC.

The CDR3 loop is CASSLGDNNGYTF. CDR3 bases: TGTGCCAGCAGCTTAGGGGACAATAATGGCTACACCTTC. The chain couples TRBV11-2 to TRBJ1-2, with a possible D match to TRBD1 (6 bases). Looked up from germline, CDR1 is SGHAT and CDR2 is FQNNGV. The CDR3 contains 13 residues. The V end lost 1 base, the J end lost 6 bases, and 9 bases lay between the germline ends.

This chain links TRBV4-2 with TRBJ2-7, with 7 positions matching TRBD2. The J segment lost 5 bases and the V segment lost 4 bases, leaving 17 bases of the junction unmatched. Looked up from germline, CDR1 is LGHNA and CDR2 is YNFKEQ. CDR3 size: 17 residues. CDR3 nucleotides: TGTGCCAGCAGCCCCGGGGTCGGGGGGTCCCCCCTAAACGAGCAGTACTTC. This encodes CASSPGVGGSPLNEQYF.

The chain combines TRBV21-1 with TRBJ1-1. TRBV21-1 is classified as a pseudogene. This CDR3 comprises 15 residues. CDR3 in amino acids: CASSKEEVPGAEAFF. CDR3 DNA: TGTGCCAGCAGCAAAGAAGAGGTCCCCGGCGCTGAAGCTTTCTTT.

The count of this clone is one. This CDR3 is CASSLGGGSGISNEKLFF. The CDR3 DNA reads as TGCGCCAGCAGCTTGGGTGGAGGGAGCGGGATATCTAATGAAAAACTGTTTTTT. V gene TRBV5-1 combines with J gene TRBJ1-4; D unresolved. V lost 0 bases and J lost 3, with 18 bases in between. The CDR3 has 18 residues. Germline V lookup: CDR1 SGHRS, CDR2 YFSETQ.

The chain is built from TRBV2 and TRBJ2-3, with D tentatively TRBD2 (6 bases). The CDR3 is 14 residues long. The V gene's germline CDR1 is SNHLY and CDR2 FYNNEI. Trimming shortened V by 7 bases and J by 2 bases, and 13 bases separated the two germline ends. The CDR3 spells CASMRRGPTDTQYF. Written as DNA, the CDR3 is TGTGCCAGCATGAGGAGGGGTCCCACAGATACGCAGTATTTT.

This rearrangement joins TRBV6-5 to TRBJ1-1, with D maybe TRBD1 (6 bases). Germline assignment: CDR1 MNHEY and CDR2 SVGAGI. The CDR3 loop spans 14 amino acids. V was trimmed by 4 bases and J by 1 base, leaving 10 bases between them. This CDR3 is CASSFGGSNTEAFF. In DNA form, the CDR3 reads TGTGCCAGCAGTTTTGGGGGCTCGAACACTGAAGCTTTCTTT.

V is TRBV5-1 and J is TRBJ1-5; 8 bases agree with TRBD1. This CDR3 region has 16 residues. J lost 6 bases, V lost 2 bases, and 10 bases had no gene match. From germline, CDR1 is SGHRS and CDR2 YFSETQ. CDR3: CASSLMGQAEGQPQHF. DNA for the CDR3: TGCGCCAGCAGCTTAATGGGACAGGCTGAGGGTCAGCCCCAGCATTTT.

This rearrangement joins TRBV15 to TRBJ2-7; 9 bases map to TRBD1. The trim removed 0 bases at V and 6 bases at J, leaving 12 bases unmatched. This CDR3 spans 17 amino acids. Germline CDR1 and CDR2: LNHNV and YYDKDF (reference sequence). CDR3 residues: CATSRDAPRQGGGEQYF. DNA for the CDR3: TGTGCCACCAGCAGAGACGCCCCTAGACAGGGGGGTGGCGAGCAGTACTTC.

The rearrangement joins TRBV18 to TRBJ1-4; TRBD1 matches at 7 bases. CDR1 is KGHSH, CDR2 LQKENI, per germline. CDR3 length: 15 amino acids. V was pared by 4 bases and J by 3 bases, with 5 bases of the junction left unmatched. CDR3 amino acids: CASSLAGTANEKLFF. The CDR3, as DNA: TGTGCCAGCTCACTCGCCGGGACAGCTAATGAAAAACTGTTTTTT.

This clone was counted once. Other DNA variants within this sample encode the same CDR3. CDR3 coding DNA: TGTGCCAGCAGCTTGGCAGGGGGCCAAGAGACCCAGTACTTC. Residues: CASSLAGGQETQYF. This rearrangement joins TRBV5-4 to TRBJ2-5, with 7 bases lining up with TRBD1. V shed 0 bases, J shed 1 base, and the junction held 0 bases outside the gene matches. The CDR3 is 14 amino acids. CDR1 is SGHNT and CDR2 is YYREEE in the germline V gene (reference sequence).

This chain joins TRBV5-8 and TRBJ1-5; no firm D call. V lost 0 bases to trimming and J lost 4 bases, with 14 bases between them. The CDR3 is 16 amino acids. Germline CDR1 reads SGHTS; CDR2 reads YDEGEE. CDR3 sequence reads: CASSLVRGYRNQPQHF. DNA for the CDR3: TGTGCCAGCAGCTTGGTCCGGGGTTATCGGAATCAGCCCCAGCATTTT. Supplemented by reference TRBV5-8 and TRBJ1-5, the full variable domain reads EAGVTQSPTHLIKTRGQQATLRCSPISGHTSVYWYQQALGLGLQFLLWYDEGEERNRGNFPPRFSGRQFPNYSSELNVNALELEDSALYLCASSLVRGYRNQPQHFGDGTRLSIL.

This rearrangement joins TRBV21-1 to TRBJ2-6; the listed D gene, TRBD2, was not tested against the DNA. TRBV21-1 is assigned pseudogene status. CDR3 length equals 19 residues. The CDR3 sequence is CASSKGELRSGSGANVLTF. CDR3 in DNA: TGTGCCAGCAGCAAAGGAGAGTTGCGCAGCGGGTCTGGGGCCAACGTCCTGACTTTC.